One sample yielded the 23 T cell receptor beta chains listed below, sequenced in a study of cytomegalovirus exposure and HLA in healthy donors. PCR involved 60 Vbeta and 13 Jbeta primers. Sequencing was performed with immunoSEQ multiplex PCR; in TCRdb, only in-frame clones are kept and a portion is missing. The sample carries approximately 180,000 clones, about 70% recorded once. The sequenced material came from PBMCs. The receptor set was obtained from a woman in her twenties or thirties in good health and CMV-seronegative.

This clone appeared a few times. The J gene is TRBJ2-1, the V gene TRBV7-8; 12 bases fit TRBD1. The germline V gene encodes CDR1 SGHVS and CDR2 FQNEAQ. The ends lost 1 base at V and 8 bases at J; junction bases unmatched: 6. CDR3 length: 16 amino acids. This CDR3 is CASSLGGTGGSDEQFF. CDR3 DNA sequence: TGTGCCAGCAGCTTAGGGGGGACAGGGGGCTCGGATGAGCAGTTCTTC.

The rearrangement links TRBV2 to TRBJ2-7, with 7 bases identical to TRBD1. Germline loops: CDR1 SNHLY, CDR2 FYNNEI. Losses at the gene ends were 10 bases for V and 4 bases for J; bases not matched to a gene: 13. This CDR3 has 14 amino acids. The CDR3 DNA sequence: TGTGCCATCCAGGTCCCGGGGACAGAGTACGAGCAGTACTTC. Amino acid sequence: CAIQVPGTEYEQYF.

This chain joins TRBV21-1 and TRBJ1-6. TRBV21-1 is a pseudogene locus. This CDR3 is built from 17 residues. The CDR3 bases are TGTGCCAGCAGCAAAGTAACGGAGGGTTCCTATAATTCACCCCTCCACTTT. This translates into CASSKVTEGSYNSPLHF.

This chain uses TRBV7-3 with TRBJ2-3, with 11 bases identical to TRBD2. CDR3 size: 20 residues. With V trimmed by 5 bases and J by 4 bases, 20 bases remained unmatched. Germline CDR1 is SGHTA and CDR2 is FQGTGA. CDR3 residues: CASSPLGSKGLAGGSDTQYF. As DNA, the CDR3 is TGTGCCAGCAGCCCTCTGGGCTCCAAGGGGCTAGCGGGAGGCTCAGATACGCAGTATTTT.

This clone was seen just once. The gene calls are TRBV19 and TRBJ2-7; D not certain. With 1 base removed from V and 5 bases from J, the gap between germline ends came to 9 bases. The germline gives CDR1 LNHDA, CDR2 SQIVND (reference sequence). This CDR3 region has 13 residues. Here the CDR3 DNA reads TGTGCCAGTAGTATAGGGTATGGGCACGAGCAGTACTTC. Amino acid sequence: CASSIGYGHEQYF. Together with reference TRBV19 and TRBJ2-7, the CDR3 gives the full variable domain: DGGITQSPKYLFRKEGQNVTLSCEQNLNHDAMYWYRQDPGQGLRLIYYSQIVNDFQKGDIAEGYSVSREKKESFPLTVTSAQKNPTAFYLCASSIGYGHEQYFGPGTRLTVT.

This clone was counted only a few times. The CDR3 DNA is TGTGCCAGCCGCGACAGGGTAGATTATGGCTACACCTTC. It specifies CASRDRVDYGYTF. The chain combines TRBV6-1 with TRBJ1-2; TRBD1 matches 7 bases. This CDR3 spans 13 amino acids. Losses at the gene ends were 8 bases for V and 5 bases for J; bases not matched to a gene: 8. The germline CDR1 and CDR2 sequences are MNHNS and SASEGT.

The chain is built from TRBV6-5 and TRBJ1-1, with D perhaps TRBD1 (6 bases). CDR3 length: 14 residues. Germline V gene lookup returns CDR1 MNHEY and CDR2 SVGAGI. Between the trimmed V and J ends, which lost 6 bases and 1 base, there was a span of 12 bases. The CDR3 loop reads CASRTDSQNTEAFF. The CDR3 DNA is TGTGCCAGCAGGACGGACAGTCAGAACACTGAAGCTTTCTTT.

The chain carries TRBV27 and TRBJ1-2; D gene unclear. The CDR3 totals 13 residues. Trimming cost V 3 bases and J 2 bases, with 7 bases left between them. Per the germline V gene, CDR1 is MNHEY and CDR2 is SMNVEV (reference sequence). The CDR3 loop is CASSFAGNYGYTF. The CDR3 region has the DNA TGTGCCAGCAGTTTCGCAGGAAACTATGGCTACACCTTC.

The genes are TRBV9 and TRBJ2-1, with 9 bases fitting TRBD2. Germline trimming cut 2 bases from V and 14 bases from J; bases unmatched to any gene: 11. The CDR3 loop spans 14 amino acids. The germline CDR1 and CDR2 sequences are SGDLS and YYNGEE. CDR3 loop: CASSVAGGPPGKFF. The CDR3 nucleotides read TGTGCCAGCAGCGTGGCGGGAGGGCCCCCAGGAAAGTTCTTC.

This clone came up many times. The rearrangement uses TRBV25-1 and TRBJ1-4, with D perhaps TRBD1 (6 bases). Germline-derived CDR1 and CDR2 are MGHDK and SYGVNS. Trimming left V 3 bases short and J 7 bases short, with 12 bases between. The CDR3 is 14 residues long. The CDR3 here is CASSEWGGGEKLFF. The DNA for the CDR3 is TGTGCCAGCAGTGAGTGGGGAGGGGGTGAAAAACTGTTTTTT.

V usage is TRBV7-2 and J usage is TRBJ1-5; D is unresolved. Germline V CDR1 and CDR2: SGHTA, FQGNSA. This CDR3 is 16 amino acids long. V was clipped by 1 base and J by 0 bases, with 10 bases between them. CDR3: CASSLETAYSNQPQHF. The CDR3 DNA follows: TGTGCCAGCAGCTTAGAAACAGCATATAGCAATCAGCCCCAGCATTTT. Variable domain in full (rest from reference TRBV7-2 and TRBJ1-5): GAGVSQSPSNKVTEKGKDVELRCDPISGHTALYWYRQSLGQGLEFLIYFQGNSAPDKSGLPSDRFSAERTGGSVSTLTIQRTQQEDSAVYLCASSLETAYSNQPQHFGDGTRLSIL.

This clone came up once. The J gene is TRBJ2-3, the V gene TRBV7-2; possibly TRBD1 for D (5 bases). CDR3 length: 14 amino acids. The V end lost 1 base, the J end lost 2 bases, and 7 bases lay between the germline ends. The germline CDR1 and CDR2 sequences are SGHTA and FQGNSA. The CDR3 nucleotides are TGTGCCAGCAGCTTAGGGGGCCACACAGATACGCAGTATTTT. It yields the protein CASSLGGHTDTQYF.

The chain carries TRBV11-3 and TRBJ2-1; 9 nucleotides line up with TRBD2. This CDR3 is 17 amino acids long. CDR1 SGHNT and CDR2 YENEEA come from the germline V gene. With 0 bases clipped from V and 3 bases from J, the junction kept 6 bases outside the gene matches. This CDR3 is CASSLDGRTSVYNEQFF. The CDR3 bases are TGTGCCAGCAGCTTAGATGGACGGACTAGCGTCTACAATGAGCAGTTCTTC.

The V call is TRBV5-6, the J call TRBJ2-7; D perhaps matches TRBD2 (6 bases). Looked up from germline, CDR1 is SGHDT and CDR2 is YYEEEE. The CDR3 runs 14 residues. Trimming removed 2 bases at V and 2 bases at J, with 11 bases between. CDR3 loop: CASSFRDSTYEQYF. CDR3 sequence (DNA): TGTGCCAGCAGCTTCCGGGACTCAACCTACGAGCAGTACTTC.

The chain links TRBV7-9 to TRBJ2-5; 9 nucleotides align to TRBD2. V was clipped by 5 bases and J by 4 bases; unmatched bases: 8. Germline-derived CDR1 and CDR2 are SEHNR and FQNEAQ (reference sequence). The CDR3 consists of 15 residues. The CDR3 spells CASSPSGDYPETQYF. The CDR3 DNA follows: TGTGCCAGCAGCCCTAGCGGGGACTACCCAGAGACCCAGTACTTC.

Concerning this clone: The identical CDR3 is also encoded by other nucleotide sequences in the sample. This chain joins TRBV2 and TRBJ1-2; the match to TRBD1 covers 8 bases. The CDR3 has 14 residues. Germline CDR1 SNHLY, CDR2 FYNNEI. V trimming: 5 bases; J trimming: 0 bases; junction bases outside the gene matches: 2. In DNA form, the CDR3 reads TGTGCCAGCAGTCGGACAGGGCCTAACTATGGCTACACCTTC. It codes for CASSRTGPNYGYTF.

The V gene is TRBV5-4, the J gene TRBJ2-3, with unresolved D. V lost 0 bases, J lost 6 bases, and 8 bases lay in between. The CDR3 has 13 residues. Germline V gene sequence: CDR1 SGHNT, CDR2 YYREEE (reference sequence). CDR3 residues: CASSLVGKDTQYF. Written as DNA, the CDR3 is TGTGCCAGCAGCTTGGTGGGCAAGGATACGCAGTATTTT. Drawing the rest from reference TRBV5-4 and TRBJ2-3, the complete variable domain is ETGVTQSPTHLIKTRGQQVTLRCSSQSGHNTVSWYQQALGQGPQFIFQYYREEENGRGNFPPRFSGLQFPNYSSELNVNALELDDSALYLCASSLVGKDTQYFGPGTRLTVL.

V and J are TRBV19 and TRBJ1-1, with TRBD1 as a possible D gene (6 bases). This CDR3 comprises 15 residues. CDR1 LNHDA and CDR2 SQIVND come from the germline V gene (reference sequence). V was shortened by 8 bases and J by 0 bases, with 16 bases between the two germline ends. The CDR3 here is CASALSTGLNTEAFF. In nucleotides, the CDR3 is TGTGCCAGTGCCCTCTCTACAGGGTTGAACACTGAAGCTTTCTTT.

J is TRBJ2-5 and V is TRBV5-1; a possible D gene is TRBD1 (6 bases). Per the germline V gene, CDR1 is SGHRS and CDR2 is YFSETQ. The CDR3 covers 15 residues. The germline V and J ends were trimmed by 4 bases and 4 bases, with 17 bases remaining between them. CDR3 residues: CASSHSQGWRETQYF. CDR3 in DNA: TGCGCCAGCAGCCATTCCCAGGGGTGGCGAGAGACCCAGTACTTC.

The V gene is TRBV27, the J gene TRBJ2-1; the match to TRBD2 covers 9 bases. The CDR3 loop spans 17 amino acids. CDR1 is MNHEY, CDR2 SMNVEV, per germline (reference sequence). The trim removed 2 bases at V and 4 bases at J, leaving 9 bases unmatched. CDR3 loop: CASSLPPRAGGYNEQFF. The DNA for the CDR3 is TGTGCCAGCAGTTTACCTCCCCGGGCGGGGGGGTACAATGAGCAGTTCTTC.

The gene calls are TRBV7-2 and TRBJ1-5; 8 positions match TRBD1. The CDR3 length is 15 residues. Trimming at V came to 5 bases and at J to 7 bases, leaving 10 bases not matched to a gene. Germline V gene sequence: CDR1 SGHTA, CDR2 FQGNSA. The CDR3 loop is CASSVDRVASQPQHF. The CDR3 DNA is TGTGCCAGCAGCGTGGACAGGGTAGCTAGCCAGCCCCAGCATTTT.

The chain joins TRBV4-2 to TRBJ1-6, with D tentatively TRBD1 (5 bases). Germline assignment: CDR1 LGHNA and CDR2 YNFKEQ. The CDR3 is 19 amino acids. Deletions cut 2 bases from V and 7 bases from J, with 24 bases between. CDR3 in DNA: TGTGCCAGCAGCCAAAGAAGGGGACCGGGACTCACGTTAAATTCACCCCTCCACTTT. Translated: CASSQRRGPGLTLNSPLHF.

V gene TRBV5-1 combines with J gene TRBJ2-7, with a weak D call TRBD1 (5 bases). V gave up 0 bases and J gave up 4 bases, with 14 bases separating them. CDR3 length: 15 amino acids. Germline CDR1 and CDR2: SGHRS and YFSETQ. The DNA for the CDR3 is TGCGCCAGCAGCTTGGGAACCGGCAGGGTTTACGAGCAGTACTTC. The encoded protein is CASSLGTGRVYEQYF.